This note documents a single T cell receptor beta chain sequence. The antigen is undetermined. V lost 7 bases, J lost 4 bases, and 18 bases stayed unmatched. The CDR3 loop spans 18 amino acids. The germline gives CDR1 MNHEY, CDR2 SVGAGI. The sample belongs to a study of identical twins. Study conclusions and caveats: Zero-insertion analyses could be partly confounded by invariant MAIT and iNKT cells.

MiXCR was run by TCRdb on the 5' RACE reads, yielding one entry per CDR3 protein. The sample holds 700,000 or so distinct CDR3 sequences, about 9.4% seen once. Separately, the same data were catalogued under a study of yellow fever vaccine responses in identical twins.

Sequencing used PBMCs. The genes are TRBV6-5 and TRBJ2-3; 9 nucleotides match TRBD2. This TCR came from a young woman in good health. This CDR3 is CASTSRAGIAGVADTQYF. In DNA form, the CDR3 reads TGTGCCAGCACCTCTCGAGCGGGCATAGCGGGGGTGGCAGATACGCAGTATTTT.